This passage covers 13 T cell receptor beta chains from one sample sequenced in a study of blood T cell repertoires in COVID-19. Assay: immunoSEQ multiplex PCR; the TCRdb copy retains only in-frame clones and omits some. The profile shows approximately 70,000 clones, roughly 82% of them singletons. The sequenced sample consisted of peripheral blood. The receptors here all came from a human donor in a cohort sampled during active COVID-19.

CDR3: CASSLRSDRGISYEQYF. DNA for the CDR3: TGTGCCAGCAGCTTACGGAGTGACAGGGGAATTTCCTACGAGCAGTACTTC. The V call is TRBV7-9, the J call TRBJ2-7; 8 positions agree with TRBD1. The CDR3 loop spans 17 amino acids. In germline, CDR1 is SEHNR, CDR2 FQNEAQ (reference sequence). V was clipped by 2 bases and J by 1 base; unmatched bases: 10.

Remarks on this clone: The sample has other DNA sequences that encode this CDR3 too. The chain uses TRBV2 and TRBJ1-1; 7 bases are a match to TRBD1. The CDR3 sequence is 11 residues long. J gave up 8 bases and V 6 bases, and 3 bases lay outside the gene matches. Germline CDR1 reads SNHLY; CDR2 reads FYNNEI. Here the CDR3 DNA reads TGTGCCAGCAGCCGACAGGGAGAAGCTTTCTTT. It specifies CASSRQGEAFF.

The chain couples TRBV6-1 to TRBJ1-1; D is ambiguous. The CDR3 is 13 amino acids. Trimming removed 2 bases at V and 1 base at J, with 5 bases between. CDR1 and CDR2 (germline): MNHNS, SASEGT. As DNA, the CDR3 is TGTGCCAGCAGTGAACAGTGGAACACTGAAGCTTTCTTT. Its protein is CASSEQWNTEAFF.

The V gene is TRBV5-1, the J gene TRBJ2-7; the D gene is possibly TRBD1 (6 bases). V was shortened by 0 bases and J by 4 bases, with 8 bases between the two germline ends. Germline-derived CDR1 and CDR2 are SGHRS and YFSETQ. The CDR3 loop spans 13 amino acids. The CDR3 sequence: CASSLGGPYEQYF. The CDR3 DNA reads as TGCGCCAGCAGCTTGGGGGGGCCGTACGAGCAGTACTTC.

The chain combines TRBV7-9 with TRBJ2-5, with 12 bases aligning to TRBD1. The V gene's germline CDR1 is SEHNR and CDR2 FQNEAQ (reference sequence). There are 16 residues in the CDR3. V was clipped by 4 bases and J by 5 bases; unmatched bases: 8. CDR3 sequence: CASSSGTGGREETQYF. In nucleotides, the CDR3 is TGTGCCAGCAGCTCCGGGACAGGGGGCAGGGAGGAGACCCAGTACTTC.

The chain couples TRBV3-1 (or the pseudogene TRBV3-2) to TRBJ1-1; 7 nucleotides align to TRBD1. Germline values: CDR1 LGHDT, CDR2 YNNKEL (reference sequence). CDR3 length: 13 residues. J was trimmed by 9 bases and V by 1 base; bases with no gene match: 5. CDR3 region: CASSQVDRPQAFF. The DNA of the CDR3 is TGTGCCAGCAGCCAAGTGGACAGGCCACAAGCTTTCTTT.

V usage is TRBV2 and J usage is TRBJ2-2; D is possibly TRBD1 (6 bases). This CDR3 is built from 17 residues. Germline V gene data show CDR1 as SNHLY and CDR2 as FYNNEI. V was clipped by 1 base and J by 2 bases, with 14 bases between them. The CDR3 DNA reads as TGTGCCAGCAGTGAAGTTTCCGCAGGGGCTAACACCGGGGAGCTGTTTTTT. It yields the protein CASSEVSAGANTGELFF.

The chain combines TRBV4-2 with TRBJ1-5, with D unresolved. Trimming removed 8 bases from V and 5 bases from J, with 10 bases in between. The CDR3 runs to 12 residues. The germline V gene has CDR1 LGHNA and CDR2 YNFKEQ. Here the CDR3 reads CASGHFDQPQHF. The DNA of the CDR3 is TGTGCCAGCGGGCATTTCGATCAGCCCCAGCATTTT.

The chain uses TRBV6-1 and TRBJ2-7; the match to TRBD1 covers 11 bases. This CDR3 has 18 residues. CDR1 is MNHNS and CDR2 is SASEGT in the germline V gene. After removal of 4 bases from V and 1 base from J, the junction contained 12 bases not matched to a gene. For the CDR3, the DNA is TGTGCCAGCAGTGGCCGATGGCGCGGACAGGGGGCTTCCTACGAGCAGTACTTC. Protein: CASSGRWRGQGASYEQYF.

This rearrangement joins TRBV11-2 to TRBJ1-1; tentatively, D is TRBD1 (6 bases). Per germline, CDR1 SGHAT and CDR2 FQNNGV. Trimming cost V 5 bases and J 3 bases, with 16 bases left between them. The length of the CDR3 is 15 residues. The CDR3 reads CASSGYREGYTEAFF. CDR3 DNA: TGTGCCAGCAGCGGCTACAGGGAAGGGTACACTGAAGCTTTCTTT.

Regarding this clone: The junction and the germline gene differ at one end; a read error may be behind it. This chain links TRBV3-1 (or the pseudogene TRBV3-2) with TRBJ2-5; TRBD2 might be the D (6 bases). The length of the CDR3 is 13 residues. The V gene's germline CDR1 is LGHDT and CDR2 YNNKEL (reference sequence). CDR3 loop: CASSQSPRETQHF. In DNA form, the CDR3 reads TGTGCCAGCAGCCAATCGCCACGGGAGACCCAGCACTTC.

The chain is built from TRBV7-9 and TRBJ2-7; 7 bases map to TRBD1. After removal of 5 bases from V and 3 bases from J, the junction contained 4 bases not matched to a gene. The CDR3 length is 13 residues. Germline lookup yields CDR1 SEHNR and CDR2 FQNEAQ (reference sequence). The CDR3 region is CASSPTGDYEQYF. The CDR3 nucleotides are TGTGCCAGCAGCCCTACAGGGGACTACGAGCAGTACTTC.

The CDR3 loop is CASSAYSGAEAFF. DNA for the CDR3: TGTGCCAGCAGCGCGTACAGCGGCGCTGAAGCTTTCTTT. The rearrangement links TRBV27 to TRBJ1-1; no firm D call. Trimming pared 6 bases from V and 6 bases from J, leaving 14 bases between. Germline loops: CDR1 MNHEY, CDR2 SMNVEV (reference sequence). The CDR3 loop spans 13 amino acids.